This T cell receptor beta chain comes out of a study of T cell responses to AZD1222 COVID-19 vaccine (dated by TCRdb to about 2021). Concerning the study at large: A total of 233 trial participants underwent TCR sequencing, of whom roughly 210 received two doses of AZD1222 and some 25 received two doses of the MenACWY control vaccine. Trial participants were enrolled by age into 18-55, 56-69 and 70-plus year subgroups, with roughly 160, 29 and 62 TCR-sequenced participants respectively.

The CDR3 regions of human TCRbeta chains were analyzed by immunosequencing. Under the source paper's analysis protocol: TCRs in the repertoires were compared against a reference library of SARS-CoV-2-specific TCRs that had been generated with the MIRA antigen-specificity platform. Breadth was defined as the fraction of unique TCRs that were SARS-CoV-2-associated, and depth was defined as the fraction of total T cells that were SARS-CoV-2-associated. Using the MIRA data, each spike-specific TCR was assigned both to the spike region to which the TCR was reactive and to a CD4 or CD8 class. Log10-transformed breadth and depth values were compared by one-way ANOVA with Sidak's multiple comparisons tests. TCRdb limited this immuneACCESS table to in-frame rearrangements with V and J called. A share of clones is missing; checked studies link under half to unresolved V genes, and the rest is unexplained. For V, J and clone size, that table is used; D and trimming come from the DNA. In this sample the table shows 130,000 to 150,000 clones, more than 85% of which occur a single time. The ten biggest clones cover around 10% of the sample.

The sample's time point label, decoded: sample from adult after SARS-CoV-2 infection, after symptom onset. A couple of convalescent COVID-19 patients, sampled after symptom onset from adults with prior SARS-CoV-2 infection, were also TCR-sequenced for comparison. On the study overall, not on this receptor specifically: After two AZD1222 doses, spike-specific TCR breadth and depth were significantly higher than at day 0 and than in MenACWY recipients. The 56-69-year group was small, and its depth increase did not reach significance, likely because of low power. Nearly half of unique spike-specific TCRs reportedly recognized epitopes outside regions mutated in the B.1.351 and B.1.1.7 variants. Conclusions about previously exposed vaccinees were limited because only five to seven AZD1222 recipients were SARS-CoV-2 seropositive at baseline. Participants were mostly white British, with more females than males. The authors suggested clonal diversity may have been underestimated. The vaccine-associated CD4 TCRs covered the entire spike protein, and the dominant responses fell in regions 160-218 and 743-854. Because no samples from the day 14 peak response were available, repertoires could be characterized only after the peak T cell response.

The junction carries 4 bases between V and J, which are trimmed by 4 bases and 5 bases respectively. Via the germline V gene (reference sequence), CDR1 is WNHNN and CDR2 SYGVQD. Including cysteine and phenylalanine, the CDR3 has 11 amino acids. Only the CDR3 DNA stays, 33 bases, in frame from base 1. A note on this clone: The clone's antigen remains unknown. Base-call qualities are not available, and no considerably larger clone is one nucleotide away.

The material was peripheral blood, obtained after recovery from COVID-19. The receptor chain draws on TRBV10-1 and TRBJ2-3; the D gene identity is not certain. The TCR was taken from an adult who had recovered from COVID-19. The nucleotides are TGCGCCAGCAGTGTTGGAGATACGCAGTATTTT. Its coded protein is CASSVGDTQYF.